One and the same sample provided the 3 T cell receptor beta chains below, sequenced in a study of T cell repertoires in cytomegalovirus infection. These receptors have no known antigen. TCRdb recomputed calls from the reads with MiXCR, one row per CDR3 protein. The sample includes about 50,000 distinct CDR3 sequences, about 20% seen only once; the top ten take about 82%. Here the sequenced sample was CD8+ T cells from cultured PBMCs, taken from culture after CMV antigen stimulation. Receptors originate from a human donor in good health (CMV status not recorded). Some clones in this sample may be carry-over from other donors' samples.

V gene TRBV7-9 combines with J gene TRBJ1-1, with D possibly being TRBD1 (5 bases). Trimming took off 5 bases at V and 0 bases at J, with 13 bases between the two ends. The CDR3 is made up of 15 amino acids. The germline gives CDR1 SEHNR, CDR2 FQNEAQ (reference sequence). The CDR3 loop is CASSERGGLNTEAFF. As DNA, the CDR3 is TGTGCCAGCAGCGAAAGGGGCGGGTTGAACACTGAAGCTTTCTTT.

The chain uses TRBV27 and TRBJ1-3; tentative D call: TRBD1 (5 bases). This CDR3 contains 14 residues. Germline V CDR1 and CDR2: MNHEY, SMNVEV (reference sequence). Trimming cost V 5 bases and J 0 bases, with 8 bases left between them. The CDR3 coding sequence is TGTGCCAGCAGTCCGACAGTCTCTGGAAACACCATATATTTT. The encoded protein is CASSPTVSGNTIYF.

The rearrangement joins TRBV12-3 or TRBV12-4 to TRBJ1-1, with a tentative D call TRBD1 (5 bases). V was cut by 0 bases and J by 3 bases, with 11 bases left in between. This CDR3 region has 15 residues. CDR3 in DNA: TGTGCCAGCAGTTTAGCGGCGGGGCGGGACACTGAAGCTTTCTTT. Translating it yields CASSLAAGRDTEAFF.